This T cell receptor beta chain stems from a study of breast tumors, draining lymph nodes, adjacent tissues. Study observations and caveats: Findings are consistent with lymph node origin and intratumoral expansion of most tumor T cells. Compared with lymph nodes, tumors were less diverse; compared with nontumor tissue, more.

TCRdb called the multiplex PCR reads again in MiXCR, with one record for every CDR3 protein. The table lists about 12,000 distinct CDR3 sequences, roughly two thirds of them singletons. As for this clonotype: Its antigen is still unknown.

V gave up 1 base and J gave up 9 bases, with 13 bases separating them. Germline V gives CDR1 MGHRA, CDR2 YSYEKL. This CDR3 spans 14 amino acids. The sample taken for sequencing was tumor-adjacent breast tissue. J is TRBJ2-1 and V is TRBV4-1; no clear D. The clonotype originates from a female donor with breast cancer. Some clones in this sample may be carry-over from other donors' samples. CDR3 protein: CASSQVNPASEQFF. Written as DNA, the CDR3 is TGCGCCAGCAGCCAAGTAAATCCCGCCAGTGAGCAGTTCTTC.